The T cell receptor beta chain described here comes from a study of T cells in Graves' hyperthyroidism and ophthalmopathy. V lost 5 bases, J lost 6 bases, and 16 bases lay in between. Looked up from germline, CDR1 is MDHEN and CDR2 is SYDVKM. This CDR3 contains 14 residues. Regarding the study as a whole: Blood also showed most of the thyroid clonotypes that were expanded above 0.001. The model foresaw ophthalmopathy a median 6.5 months prior to onset.

This clonotype occurred many times. Its antigen is undetermined. Researchers took RNA transcripts and amplified the TCR beta CDR3 regions from them. RT-PCR in the first round (using the HTBI primer set) targeted the TCR CDR3. TCRdb used MiXCR to reprocess the multiplex PCR reads, holding one entry per CDR3 protein. The table records roughly 160,000 distinct CDR3 sequences, about 9% of them present only once. Researchers barred patients who had uncontrolled infection, other autoimmune disease, pregnancy or lactation. Sample: blood. The TCR was taken from a woman aged 18-29 years with Graves' hyperthyroidism that later progressed to Graves' ophthalmopathy. The V gene is TRBV28, the J gene TRBJ1-1, with D tentatively TRBD1 (6 bases). The CDR3 DNA reads TGTGCCAGCAGTCTCGGACAGCGCGGAGCTGAAGCTTTCTTT. It codes for CASSLGQRGAEAFF.